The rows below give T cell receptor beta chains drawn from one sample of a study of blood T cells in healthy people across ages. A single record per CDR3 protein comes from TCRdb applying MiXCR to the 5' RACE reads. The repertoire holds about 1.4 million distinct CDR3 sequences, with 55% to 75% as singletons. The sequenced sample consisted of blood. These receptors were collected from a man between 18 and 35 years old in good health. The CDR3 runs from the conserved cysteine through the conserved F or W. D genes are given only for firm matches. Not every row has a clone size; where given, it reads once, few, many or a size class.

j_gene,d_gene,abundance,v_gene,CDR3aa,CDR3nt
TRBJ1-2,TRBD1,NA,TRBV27,CASSLYDRGKGYGYTF,TGTGCCAGCAGTTTATATGACAGGGGAAAAGGCTATGGCTACACCTTC
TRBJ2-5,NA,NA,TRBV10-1,CASSDTGVPGETQYF,TGCGCCAGCAGCGATACGGGGGTTCCTGGAGAGACCCAGTACTTC
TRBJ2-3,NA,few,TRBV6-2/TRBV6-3,CASGGADTQYF,TGTGCCAGCGGGGGAGCAGATACGCAGTATTTT
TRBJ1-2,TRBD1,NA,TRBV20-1,CSASPVGQALCGCTF,TGCAGTGCTTCACCCGTCGGACAGGCGCTCTGTGGCTGCACCTTC
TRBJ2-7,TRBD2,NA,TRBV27,CASSLSRLAGDYEQYF,TGTGCCAGCAGTTTATCCCGACTAGCGGGCGACTACGAGCAGTACTTC
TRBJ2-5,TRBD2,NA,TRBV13,CASSLGLAVFQETQYF,TGTGCCAGCAGCTTAGGCCTAGCGGTTTTCCAAGAGACCCAGTACTTC
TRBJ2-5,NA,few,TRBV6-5,CASSSPRETQYF,TGTGCCAGCAGTTCCCCGCGAGAGACCCAGTACTTC
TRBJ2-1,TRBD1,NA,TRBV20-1,CSARAGTGNNEQFF,TGCAGTGCACGGGCGGGGACAGGGAACAATGAGCAGTTCTTC
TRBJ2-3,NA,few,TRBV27,CASRSPGTDTQYF,TGTGCCAGCAGGTCTCCGGGCACAGATACGCAGTATTTT
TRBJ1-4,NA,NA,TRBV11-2,CASSPSEGYVGPNEKLFF,TGTGCCAGCAGCCCATCGGAGGGGTATGTGGGACCTAATGAAAAACTGTTTTTT
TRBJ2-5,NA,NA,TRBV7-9,CASSLYLAFEETQYF,TGTGCCAGCAGCTTATACTTAGCGTTTGAAGAGACCCAGTACTTC
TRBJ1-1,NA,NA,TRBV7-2,CASSLDGGTPPLNTEAFF,TGTGCCAGCAGCTTGGACGGGGGGACACCACCTCTGAACACTGAAGCTTTCTTT
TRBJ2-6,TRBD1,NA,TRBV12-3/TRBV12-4,CARRTGYSGANVLTF,TGTGCCCGCCGGACAGGGTACTCTGGGGCCAACGTCCTGACTTTC
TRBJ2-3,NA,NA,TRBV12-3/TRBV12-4,CASSGDGNTQYF,TGTGCCAGCAGCGGGGACGGAAATACGCAGTATTTT
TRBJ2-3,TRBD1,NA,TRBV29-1,CSVDPMGQGYTDTQYF,TGCAGCGTCGACCCGATGGGACAGGGTTACACAGATACGCAGTATTTT
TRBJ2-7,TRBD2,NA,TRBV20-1,CSADLRSGTSGAMSPYYEQYF,TGCAGTGCCGACCTGAGATCCGGGACTAGCGGGGCGATGAGCCCATACTACGAGCAGTACTTC
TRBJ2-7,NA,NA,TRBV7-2,CASSLEPGINEQYF,TGTGCCAGCAGCTTAGAACCGGGAATCAACGAGCAGTACTTC
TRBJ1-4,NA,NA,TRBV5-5,CASSLPPLGEKLFF,TGTGCCAGCAGCTTGCCCCCCCTTGGTGAAAAACTGTTTTTT
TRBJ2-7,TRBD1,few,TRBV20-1,CSAETGSEREQYF,TGCAGTGCTGAGACAGGGTCGGAGAGGGAGCAGTACTTC
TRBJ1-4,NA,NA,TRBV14,CASSLWGSTNEKLFF,TGTGCCAGCAGCCTTTGGGGATCGACTAATGAAAAACTGTTTTTT
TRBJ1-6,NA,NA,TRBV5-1,CASSPDTAGYSPLHF,TGCGCCAGCAGCCCTGACACGGCCGGGTATTCACCCCTCCACTTT
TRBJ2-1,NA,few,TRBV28,CASSLQGTYNEQFF,TGTGCCAGCAGTCTACAGGGTACCTACAATGAGCAGTTCTTC
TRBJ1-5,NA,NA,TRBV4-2,CASSQGDDQPQHF,TGTGCCAGCAGCCAAGGGGATGATCAGCCCCAGCATTTT
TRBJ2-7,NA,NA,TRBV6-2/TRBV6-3,CASSYSLGSGASYEQYF,TGTGCCAGCAGTTACTCGCTTGGTAGCGGAGCATCCTACGAGCAGTACTTC
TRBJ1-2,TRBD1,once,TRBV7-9,CASSYNPGSGGDYGYTF,TGTGCCAGCAGCTATAACCCCGGTTCAGGGGGCGACTATGGCTACACCTTC
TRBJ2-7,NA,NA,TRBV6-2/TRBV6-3,CASSWHPYEQYF,TGTGCCAGCAGTTGGCATCCTTACGAGCAGTACTTC
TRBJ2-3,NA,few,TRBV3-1,CASSQEWTSTDTQYF,TGTGCCAGCAGCCAAGAATGGACTAGCACAGATACGCAGTATTTT
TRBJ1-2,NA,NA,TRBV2,CASSKTVGGYTF,TGTGCCAGCAGTAAGACAGTTGGTGGCTACACCTTC